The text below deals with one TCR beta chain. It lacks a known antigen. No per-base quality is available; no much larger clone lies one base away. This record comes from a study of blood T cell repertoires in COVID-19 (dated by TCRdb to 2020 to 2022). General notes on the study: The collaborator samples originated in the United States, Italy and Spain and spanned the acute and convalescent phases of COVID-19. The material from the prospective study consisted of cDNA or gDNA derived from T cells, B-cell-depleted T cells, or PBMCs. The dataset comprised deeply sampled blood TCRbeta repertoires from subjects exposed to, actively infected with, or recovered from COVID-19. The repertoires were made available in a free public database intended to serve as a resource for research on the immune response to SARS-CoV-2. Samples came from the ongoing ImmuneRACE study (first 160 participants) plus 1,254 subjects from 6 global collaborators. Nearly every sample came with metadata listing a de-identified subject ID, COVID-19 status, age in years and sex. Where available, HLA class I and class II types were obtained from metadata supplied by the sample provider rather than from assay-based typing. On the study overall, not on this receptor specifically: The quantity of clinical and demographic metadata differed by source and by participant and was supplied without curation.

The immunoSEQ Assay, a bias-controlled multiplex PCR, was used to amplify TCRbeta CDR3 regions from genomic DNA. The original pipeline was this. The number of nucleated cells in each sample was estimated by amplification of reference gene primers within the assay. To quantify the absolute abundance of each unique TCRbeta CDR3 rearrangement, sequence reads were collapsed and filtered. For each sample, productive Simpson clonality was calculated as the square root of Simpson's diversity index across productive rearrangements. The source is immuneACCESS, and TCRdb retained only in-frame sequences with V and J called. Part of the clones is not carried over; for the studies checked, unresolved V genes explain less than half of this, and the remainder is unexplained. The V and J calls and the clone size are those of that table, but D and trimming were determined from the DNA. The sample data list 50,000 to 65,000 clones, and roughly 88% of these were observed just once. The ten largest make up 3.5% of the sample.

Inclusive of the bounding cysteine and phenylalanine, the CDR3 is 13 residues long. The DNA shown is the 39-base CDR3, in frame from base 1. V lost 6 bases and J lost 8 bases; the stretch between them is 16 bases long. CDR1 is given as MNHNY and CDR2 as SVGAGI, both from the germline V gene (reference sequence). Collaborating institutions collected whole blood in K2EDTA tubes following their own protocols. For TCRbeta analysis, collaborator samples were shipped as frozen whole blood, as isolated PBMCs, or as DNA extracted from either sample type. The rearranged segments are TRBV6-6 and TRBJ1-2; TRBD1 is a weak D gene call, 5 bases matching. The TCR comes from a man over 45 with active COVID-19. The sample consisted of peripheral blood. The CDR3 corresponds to CASRASQGGGYTF. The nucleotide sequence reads TGTGCCAGCAGAGCGAGCCAGGGAGGCGGCTACACCTTC.